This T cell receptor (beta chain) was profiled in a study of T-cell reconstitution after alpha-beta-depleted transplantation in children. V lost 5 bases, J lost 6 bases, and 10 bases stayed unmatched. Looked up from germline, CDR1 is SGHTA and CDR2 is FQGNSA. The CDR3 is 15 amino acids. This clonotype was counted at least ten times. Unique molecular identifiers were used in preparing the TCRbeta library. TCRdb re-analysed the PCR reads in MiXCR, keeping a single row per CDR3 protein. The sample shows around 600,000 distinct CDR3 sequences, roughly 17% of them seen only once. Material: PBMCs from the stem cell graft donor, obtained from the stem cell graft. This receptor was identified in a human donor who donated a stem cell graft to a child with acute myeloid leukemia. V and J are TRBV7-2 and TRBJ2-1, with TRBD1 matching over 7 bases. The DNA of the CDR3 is TGTGCCAGCAGCGGGGACAGAGTTAGGCCCAATGAGCAGTTCTTC. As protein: CASSGDRVRPNEQFF.